The 10 T cell receptor beta chains in this list originate from one sample, sequenced in a study of Graves' ophthalmopathy and Graves' hyperthyroidism. Investigators amplified TCR beta CDR3 regions from RNA transcripts. After a first-round RT-PCR with HTBI primers, a second-round multiplex PCR was run. From the multiplex PCR reads, TCRdb called clonotypes with MiXCR, one entry per CDR3 protein. This sample yields over a million distinct CDR3 sequences, of which about 40% are seen a single time; approximately 12% belongs to the top ten. Source material: peripheral blood or thyroid tissue (not recorded which). These receptors all come from an adult man with Graves' hyperthyroidism.

Ten or more counts support this clonotype. Germline and junction disagree at one end, which may indicate a read error. The gene calls are TRBV12-3 or TRBV12-4 and TRBJ1-5; the match to TRBD1 covers 7 bases. The CDR3 contains 12 residues. CDR3 residues: CASSLAGAGGVF. The CDR3, as DNA: TGTGCCAGCAGTTTAGCCGGAGCAGGGGGGGTTTTT.

The genes are TRBV5-1 and TRBJ1-1; D is unclear. Germline CDR1 and CDR2: SGHRS and YFSETQ. The CDR3 spans 14 residues. The V gene lost 0 bases and the J gene lost 6 bases, with 12 bases spanning the gap. CDR3 sequence: CASSLGLAGAEAFF. As DNA, the CDR3 is TGCGCCAGCAGCTTGGGCTTAGCTGGGGCTGAAGCTTTCTTT.

The sample holds a few counts of this clonotype. The chain is built from TRBV6-2 or TRBV6-3 and TRBJ1-5; the D is unclear. This CDR3 has 16 amino acids. Looked up from germline, CDR1 is MNHEY and CDR2 is SVGEGT. Trimming took 5 bases from V and 2 from J, leaving 16 bases between them. The DNA of the CDR3 is TGTGCCAGCAGTGCCGGGGAGAGGTCTGGCAATCAGCCCCAGCATTTT. This sequence encodes CASSAGERSGNQPQHF.

This clonotype was found a few times. This chain joins TRBV5-5 and TRBJ1-2; D possibly corresponds to TRBD1 (5 bases). Germline V gene data show CDR1 as SGHKS and CDR2 as YYEKEE (reference sequence). The V end lost 5 bases, the J end lost 5 bases, and 13 bases lay between the germline ends. This CDR3 has 13 amino acids. This CDR3 is CASRGAFLYGYTF. Written as DNA, the CDR3 is TGTGCCAGCAGAGGGGCCTTTTTGTATGGCTACACCTTC.

At least ten counts were recorded for this clonotype. The chain has TRBV4-1 and TRBJ2-7, with D maybe TRBD2 (7 bases). Looked up from germline, CDR1 is MGHRA and CDR2 is YSYEKL. This CDR3 is built from 13 residues. The V end lost 3 bases, the J end lost 6 bases, and 12 bases lay between the germline ends. CDR3 nucleotides: TGCGCCAGCAGCCACACGGGGGGCGGCGAGCAGTACTTC. Its protein is CASSHTGGGEQYF.

In its sample, this clonotype was seen many times. V usage is TRBV7-2 and J usage is TRBJ1-5; perhaps TRBD1 as D (5 bases). This CDR3 has 15 amino acids. Trimming removed 5 bases at V and 0 bases at J, with 11 bases between. Germline V gives CDR1 SGHTA, CDR2 FQGNSA. The CDR3 DNA sequence: TGTGCCAGCAGCATTACGGGGGATAGCAATCAGCCCCAGCATTTT. It translates to CASSITGDSNQPQHF.

V and J are TRBV7-2 and TRBJ2-5; TRBD1 agrees at 9 bases. Germline V gene lookup returns CDR1 SGHTA and CDR2 FQGNSA. The CDR3 loop spans 13 amino acids. The V and J ends lost 10 bases and 4 bases, in that order; junction bases with no gene match: 7. The CDR3 region is CAIRTGARETQYF. DNA of the CDR3: TGTGCCATCCGGACAGGGGCACGAGAGACCCAGTACTTC.

This clonotype was counted at least ten times. The chain employs TRBV7-6 and TRBJ2-2, with TRBD2 matching 8 bases. The CDR3 is 18 residues long. In germline, CDR1 is SGHVS, CDR2 FNYEAQ. J lost 4 bases, V lost 2 bases, and 12 bases had no gene match. In DNA form, the CDR3 reads TGTGCCAGCAGCTTACTACCCGGCGGGACTAGGCGCACCGGGGAGCTGTTTTTT. Amino acids: CASSLLPGGTRRTGELFF.

To note about this clonotype: A much larger clone sits a single nucleotide away, making a read error possible. The chain recombines TRBV5-1 with TRBJ2-5; TRBD1 might be the D (6 bases). V was pared by 4 bases and J by 1 base, with 17 bases between. This CDR3 comprises 16 residues. Per the germline V gene, CDR1 is SGHRS and CDR2 is YFSETQ. CDR3 sequence: CASSPRPVTGQETQYF. As DNA, the CDR3 is TGCGCCAGCAGCCCAAGACCCGTGACAGGCCAAGAGACCCAGTACTTC.

In the case of this clonotype: A much larger clone differs by one base, so this may be a read error. The chain joins TRBV7-2 to TRBJ1-1; the D is unclear. V lost 1 base and J 1 base, leaving 10 bases between the germline ends. There are 15 residues in the CDR3. Germline CDR1 is SGHTA and CDR2 is FQGNSA. The DNA of the CDR3 is TGTGCCAGCAGCTTAGTTTGGGGATCGAACACTGAAGCTTTCTTT. This translates into CASSLVWGSNTEAFF.